This TCR beta chain was profiled in a study of CD8+CD57+ T cells in acquired aplastic anemia. Patients chosen for sequencing had CD8+CD57+ cells that had expanded, as shown by flow cytometry. The diagnosis in all patients was severe acquired aplastic anemia. According to the study, genomic DNA was the template for TCR beta VDJ and CDR3 profiling. From the reads, TCRdb called clonotypes with MiXCR, one entry per CDR3 protein. The repertoire includes roughly 260,000 distinct CDR3 sequences, approximately 45% of them detected once, and 7% to 9.5% sits in the top ten. Germline CDR1 SNHLY, CDR2 FYNNEI. CDR3 size: 15 residues. The trim removed 6 bases at V and 10 bases at J, leaving 8 bases unmatched.

The sample taken for sequencing was sorted CD4+, CD8+, or CD8+CD57+ T cells (not recorded which) from PBMCs. This sequence originates from a human donor with aplastic anemia. This chain links TRBV2 with TRBJ2-1, with TRBD2 matching over 14 bases. The CDR3 DNA reads as TGTGCCAGCAGGGGGACTAGCGGGGGTATTGGGGAGCAGTTCTTC. It is translated as CASRGTSGGIGEQFF.